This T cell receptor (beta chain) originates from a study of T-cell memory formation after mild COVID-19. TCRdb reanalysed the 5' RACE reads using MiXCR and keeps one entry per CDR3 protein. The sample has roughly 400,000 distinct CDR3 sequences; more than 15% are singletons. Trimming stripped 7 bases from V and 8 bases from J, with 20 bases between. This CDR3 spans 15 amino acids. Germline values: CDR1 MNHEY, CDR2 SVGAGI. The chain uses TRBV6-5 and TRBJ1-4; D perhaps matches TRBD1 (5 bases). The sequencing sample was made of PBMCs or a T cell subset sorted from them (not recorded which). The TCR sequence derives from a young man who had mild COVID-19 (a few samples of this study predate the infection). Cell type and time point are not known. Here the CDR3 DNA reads TGTGCCAGCAAACAACTTGGGGGAGGTAAAGAAAAACTGTTTTTT. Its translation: CASKQLGGGKEKLFF.